This T cell receptor beta chain derives from a study of blood T cell repertoires in COVID-19. Study as a whole: Specimens from acute and convalescent COVID-19 originated in the United States, Italy and Spain. PBMCs, B-cell-depleted T cells, or T cells were the source of the cDNA or gDNA that made up the material.

Germline V lookup: CDR1 SNHLY, CDR2 FYNNEI. The CDR3 is 15 residues long. With 6 bases removed from V and 5 bases from J, the gap between germline ends came to 19 bases. In the original workflow: Reference gene primer amplification gave estimated nucleated cell counts. Libraries were prepared by immunoSEQ multiplex PCR; TCRdb keeps only in-frame clonotypes and omits some of them. That table is the source of V, J and clone size, and D and trimming were worked out from the DNA. The table shows roughly 83,000 clones, with around nine tenths occurring only once. The sample was peripheral blood. This chain links TRBV2 with TRBJ2-5; a weak D match, TRBD2 (7 bases). The TCR originated in an elderly man with active or convalescent COVID-19. CDR3 region: CASSKNREGRETQYF. CDR3 sequence (DNA): TGTGCCAGCAGCAAGAACAGGGAGGGCAGGGAGACCCAGTACTTC.